These 22 T cell receptor beta chains originate from one sample sequenced in a study of OX40 agonist ivuxolimab in advanced cancers. Profiling relied on immunoSEQ multiplex PCR, and the TCRdb table lists in-frame clones only, not all of them. The sample lists about 12,000 clones, around 76% occurring once. The sample was CD4+ or CD8+ T cells sorted from blood, taken in a trial of the OX40 agonist ivuxolimab. Receptors were obtained from an adult with an advanced solid tumor such as melanoma, head and neck, liver or kidney cancer.

As regards this clone: Germline is not matched at one junction end, which may reflect a read error. In the same sample, other DNA sequences code for this CDR3. This chain connects TRBV27 to TRBJ1-1; D unresolved. The CDR3 is 14 amino acids. CDR1 is MNHEY and CDR2 is SMNVEV in the germline V gene (reference sequence). The CDR3 nucleotides are TGTGCCAGCAGTTTGTCCAGCATGAACACCGAAGCTTTCTTT. It encodes CASSLSSMNTEAFF.

The chain employs TRBV6-5 and TRBJ2-1; D remains ambiguous. The CDR3 totals 16 residues. Trimming left V 0 bases short and J 5 bases short, with 14 bases between. Germline V lookup: CDR1 MNHEY, CDR2 SVGAGI. The CDR3 coding sequence is TGTGCCAGCAGTTACTCGAATTTAAAGTCCCACAATGAGCAGTTCTTC. Its translation is CASSYSNLKSHNEQFF.

This clone was seen more than once but under ten times. V gene TRBV29-1 combines with J gene TRBJ2-2; D unclear. Trimming took 4 bases from V and 6 from J, leaving 9 bases between them. The CDR3 contains 12 residues. CDR1 SQVTM and CDR2 ANQGSEA come from the germline V gene. CDR3 in amino acids: CSVGGAPGELFF. The CDR3 DNA reads as TGCAGCGTTGGGGGTGCCCCCGGGGAGCTGTTTTTT.

This sequence joins TRBV13 and TRBJ1-4; TRBD1 might be the D (6 bases). CDR3 length: 16 residues. Trimming took off 4 bases at V and 6 bases at J, with 18 bases between the two ends. Per germline, CDR1 PRHDT and CDR2 FYEKMQ (reference sequence). Written as DNA, the CDR3 is TGTGCCAGCAGCTCGCGGGTGGGGGACACGGATGAAAAACTGTTTTTT. Its translation: CASSSRVGDTDEKLFF. The full variable domain, its missing parts supplied by reference TRBV13 and TRBJ1-4, is AAGVIQSPRHLIKEKRETATLKCYPIPRHDTVYWYQQGPGQDPQFLISFYEKMQSDKGSIPDRFSAQQFSDYHSELNMSSLELGDSALYFCASSSRVGDTDEKLFFGSGTQLSVL.

The chain links TRBV21-1 to TRBJ2-1; no check of the table's D call, TRBD2, against the DNA was made. TRBV21-1 is a pseudogene segment. The CDR3 runs to 20 residues. CDR3 region: CASSKRPGLAGVPPLIEQFF. CDR3 coding DNA: TGTGCCAGCAGCAAAAGACCGGGACTAGCGGGAGTCCCCCCCCTGATTGAGCAGTTCTTC.

This clone was recorded only once. The CDR3 nucleotides read TGTGCCAGCACCGACTTAGACAGAAACTATGGCTACACCTTC. The encoded protein is CASTDLDRNYGYTF. V and J are TRBV21-1 and TRBJ1-2; TRBD1, the table's D call, lacks a check against the DNA. TRBV21-1 represents a pseudogene. This CDR3 is 14 amino acids long.

The rearrangement uses TRBV7-7 and TRBJ2-2, with no clear D. The germline V gene has CDR1 SSHAT and CDR2 FNYEAQ (reference sequence). The length of the CDR3 is 14 residues. V dropped 0 bases and J dropped 1 base, with 3 bases sitting between them. DNA for the CDR3: TGTGCCAGCAGCTTAGCCTTGAACACCGGGGAGCTGTTTTTT. This codes for CASSLALNTGELFF.

This clone came up a few times. This sequence joins TRBV10-3 and TRBJ2-1; 12 bases are shared with TRBD2. The germline CDR1 and CDR2 sequences are ENHRY and SYGVKD. The CDR3 is 19 residues long. The V segment lost 4 bases and the J segment 0 bases; nucleotides outside the gene matches: 10. The CDR3 loop is CAISGGETSGSFSYNEQFF. The CDR3 DNA follows: TGTGCCATCAGTGGAGGGGAGACTAGCGGGAGTTTCTCCTACAATGAGCAGTTCTTC.

A note on this clone: The sample carries other DNA sequences with the same CDR3. The chain combines TRBV27 with TRBJ2-7; 8 bases are a match to TRBD1. The junction had 14 bases not matched to a gene; V was cut back by 5 bases and J by 5 bases. This CDR3 has 16 amino acids. Germline V gives CDR1 MNHEY, CDR2 SMNVEV (reference sequence). The CDR3 DNA sequence: TGTGCCAGCAGTCAACTAGGCGCAGGGGGCCTGGACGAGCAGTACTTC. This translates into CASSQLGAGGLDEQYF.

The chain uses TRBV7-9 and TRBJ2-1; 10 bases fit TRBD1. V dropped 4 bases and J dropped 4; count of bases not matched to a gene: 4. Germline loops: CDR1 SEHNR, CDR2 FQNEAQ (reference sequence). The CDR3 has 15 residues. The CDR3 coding sequence is TGTGCCAGCAGCTCGGGACAGGGGAGATACAATGAGCAGTTCTTC. Residues: CASSSGQGRYNEQFF. The variable domain in full, with the rest retrieved from reference TRBV7-9 and TRBJ2-1, is DTGVSQNPRHKITKRGQNVTFRCDPISEHNRLYWYRQTLGQGPEFLTYFQNEAQLEKSRLLSDRFSAERPKGSFSTLEIQRTEQGDSAMYLCASSSGQGRYNEQFFGPGTRLTVL.

J is TRBJ1-5 and V is TRBV6-5; D gene uncertain. The CDR3 is 14 amino acids. V was trimmed by 4 bases and J by 9 bases, leaving 16 bases between them. CDR1 is MNHEY, CDR2 SVGAGI, per germline. The CDR3 DNA reads as TGTGCCAGCAGTTCGACACCTGCAAATGGGCCCCAGCATTTT. It translates to CASSSTPANGPQHF.

This clone was detected only a few times. The rearrangement uses TRBV6-5 and TRBJ1-5; a possible D gene is TRBD1 (6 bases). V dropped 6 bases and J dropped 4 bases, with 16 bases sitting between them. This CDR3 is 15 amino acids long. Looked up from germline, CDR1 is MNHEY and CDR2 is SVGAGI. The CDR3: CASRTRGRGNQPQHF. The CDR3 coding sequence is TGTGCCAGCAGAACCCGGGGCAGGGGTAATCAGCCCCAGCATTTT.

This clone is categorized as large. The V call is TRBV12-2, the J call TRBJ2-7; TRBD2, as called in the table, went unchecked against the DNA. TRBV12-2 is a pseudogene locus. The CDR3 spans 14 residues. The CDR3 DNA sequence: TGTGCGCCGAGGAAGACCCCGGGAGACTACGAGCAGTACGTC. Amino acid sequence: CAPRKTPGDYEQYV.

This clone was observed a single time. This rearrangement joins TRBV27 to TRBJ2-4; TRBD2 matches 7 bases. Germline CDR1 reads MNHEY; CDR2 reads SMNVEV (reference sequence). The junction had 4 bases not matched to a gene; V was cut back by 2 bases and J by 6 bases. The CDR3 has 14 residues. The DNA of the CDR3 is TGTGCCAGCAGTTTAGTGGGGGGGATAAACATTCAGTACTTC. Its translation: CASSLVGGINIQYF.

A word on this clone: This may be a read error, as it is one base from a much larger clone. Other nucleotide sequences in the sample specify the same CDR3. This chain joins TRBV5-4 and TRBJ1-1; D gene ambiguous. V was trimmed by 0 bases and J by 1 base, leaving 4 bases between them. The CDR3 is made up of 13 amino acids. CDR1 is SGHNT and CDR2 is YYREEE in the germline V gene (reference sequence). This CDR3 reads CASSLGRNTEAFF. CDR3 coding DNA: TGTGCCAGCAGCTTGGGCAGGAACACTGAAGCTTTCTTT.

The chain joins TRBV6-1 to TRBJ2-2; 11 nucleotides line up with TRBD2. Germline CDR1 and CDR2: MNHNS and SASEGT. With V trimmed by 4 bases and J by 2 bases, 6 bases remained unmatched. This CDR3 is built from 17 residues. The CDR3 sequence: CASSGGSGRANTGELFF. The DNA for the CDR3 is TGTGCCAGCAGTGGAGGTAGCGGGAGGGCCAACACCGGGGAGCTGTTTTTT.

This clone rates as medium-sized. This specimen includes other DNA sequences encoding the same CDR3. The V call is TRBV7-9, the J call TRBJ1-1; D unclear. Trimming cost V 3 bases and J 2 bases, with 7 bases left between them. The germline gives CDR1 SEHNR, CDR2 FQNEAQ (reference sequence). The CDR3 contains 13 residues. CDR3 in amino acids: CASSLGRNTEAFF. CDR3 in DNA: TGTGCCAGCAGCTTGGGCAGAAACACTGAAGCTTTCTTT.

On this clone: The sample holds other DNA sequences that translate to the same CDR3. The V gene is TRBV27, the J gene TRBJ2-7; 8 bases are a match to TRBD1. The CDR3 sequence is 16 residues long. Germline-derived CDR1 and CDR2 are MNHEY and SMNVEV (reference sequence). V was clipped by 5 bases and J by 5 bases; unmatched bases: 14. Written as DNA, the CDR3 is TGTGCCAGCAGTCAACTAGGCGCAGGGGGCTTGGACGAGCAGTACTTC. It encodes CASSQLGAGGLDEQYF.

The CDR3 here is CASSVATGSGRARETQYF. The CDR3 DNA is TGTGCCAGCAGCGTAGCTACAGGTAGCGGGAGGGCCCGGGAGACCCAGTACTTC. This chain links TRBV9 with TRBJ2-5; 11 bases line up with TRBD2. Trimming took 0 bases from V and 5 from J; bases not matched to a gene: 12. Germline V gene data show CDR1 as SGDLS and CDR2 as YYNGEE. The CDR3 has 18 amino acids.

The V gene is TRBV13, the J gene TRBJ2-7; weak D call: TRBD1 (6 bases). V lost 5 bases, J lost 3 bases, and 20 bases lay in between. Germline CDR1 PRHDT, CDR2 FYEKMQ (reference sequence). The CDR3 runs 16 residues. The CDR3 region has the DNA TGTGCCAGCAGCACCTCTACCGGGACAAGAAGCTACGAGCAGTACTTC. Translation gives CASSTSTGTRSYEQYF.

This sequence joins TRBV5-6 and TRBJ2-1; D uncertain. CDR3 size: 13 residues. Germline CDR1 reads SGHDT; CDR2 reads YYEEEE. V was pared by 0 bases and J by 9 bases, with 10 bases between. The CDR3 nucleotides are TGTGCCAGCAGCTTGGGGAAAGTTGGTGAGCAGTTCTTC. Translation: CASSLGKVGEQFF.

The rearrangement joins TRBV13 to TRBJ2-5; TRBD2 aligns across 9 bases. This CDR3 is built from 13 residues. V shed 5 bases, J shed 7 bases, and the junction held 5 bases outside the gene matches. Germline V gene data show CDR1 as PRHDT and CDR2 as FYEKMQ (reference sequence). The CDR3 bases are TGTGCCAGCAGCCTGGGACTAGCCGGGACCCAGTACTTC. This translates into CASSLGLAGTQYF.